The clone carrying this T cell receptor beta chain has just a few counts. The antigen is not known. The CDR3 is 16 amino acids. Germline-derived CDR1 and CDR2 are LNHDA and SQIVND (reference sequence). The germline V and J ends were trimmed by 5 bases and 1 base, with 17 bases remaining between them. The data originate from a study of cytomegalovirus exposure and HLA in healthy donors. Use of 60 Vbeta and 13 Jbeta primers characterized the PCR. As handled by the study authors: In a later analysis, 70 million to 80 million unique TCR beta chains included roughly 11 million shared by two or more donors. Some clones are missing from TCRdb's copy, which holds only in-frame ones; the method was immunoSEQ multiplex PCR. V and J calls and clone size are those listed in that table; D and trimming were worked out from the DNA. There are under 70,000 clones in the sample; roughly 74% occur only once, and under 45% lies in the top ten.

The study's findings and limits: Per published accounts, TCR beta sequences correctly predicted the HLA-A and HLA-B alleles of most subjects. Later analysis indicated greater clonal expansion among HLA-associated TCR beta chains than among equally common other chains. Per a prior analysis, the majority of TCR beta V segments were productive roughly 87% or roughly 30% of the time.

Sequencing was done on a sample of PBMCs. The chain links TRBV19 to TRBJ1-2; weak D call: TRBD1 (6 bases). The clonotype originates from a man in his forties or fifties in good health and CMV-seropositive. This CDR3 is CASSSPDSGLNYGYTF. The DNA for the CDR3 is TGTGCCAGTAGTTCCCCGGACAGTGGGCTTAACTATGGCTACACCTTC. Full variable domain (missing parts from reference TRBV19 and TRBJ1-2): DGGITQSPKYLFRKEGQNVTLSCEQNLNHDAMYWYRQDPGQGLRLIYYSQIVNDFQKGDIAEGYSVSREKKESFPLTVTSAQKNPTAFYLCASSSPDSGLNYGYTFGSGTRLTVV.